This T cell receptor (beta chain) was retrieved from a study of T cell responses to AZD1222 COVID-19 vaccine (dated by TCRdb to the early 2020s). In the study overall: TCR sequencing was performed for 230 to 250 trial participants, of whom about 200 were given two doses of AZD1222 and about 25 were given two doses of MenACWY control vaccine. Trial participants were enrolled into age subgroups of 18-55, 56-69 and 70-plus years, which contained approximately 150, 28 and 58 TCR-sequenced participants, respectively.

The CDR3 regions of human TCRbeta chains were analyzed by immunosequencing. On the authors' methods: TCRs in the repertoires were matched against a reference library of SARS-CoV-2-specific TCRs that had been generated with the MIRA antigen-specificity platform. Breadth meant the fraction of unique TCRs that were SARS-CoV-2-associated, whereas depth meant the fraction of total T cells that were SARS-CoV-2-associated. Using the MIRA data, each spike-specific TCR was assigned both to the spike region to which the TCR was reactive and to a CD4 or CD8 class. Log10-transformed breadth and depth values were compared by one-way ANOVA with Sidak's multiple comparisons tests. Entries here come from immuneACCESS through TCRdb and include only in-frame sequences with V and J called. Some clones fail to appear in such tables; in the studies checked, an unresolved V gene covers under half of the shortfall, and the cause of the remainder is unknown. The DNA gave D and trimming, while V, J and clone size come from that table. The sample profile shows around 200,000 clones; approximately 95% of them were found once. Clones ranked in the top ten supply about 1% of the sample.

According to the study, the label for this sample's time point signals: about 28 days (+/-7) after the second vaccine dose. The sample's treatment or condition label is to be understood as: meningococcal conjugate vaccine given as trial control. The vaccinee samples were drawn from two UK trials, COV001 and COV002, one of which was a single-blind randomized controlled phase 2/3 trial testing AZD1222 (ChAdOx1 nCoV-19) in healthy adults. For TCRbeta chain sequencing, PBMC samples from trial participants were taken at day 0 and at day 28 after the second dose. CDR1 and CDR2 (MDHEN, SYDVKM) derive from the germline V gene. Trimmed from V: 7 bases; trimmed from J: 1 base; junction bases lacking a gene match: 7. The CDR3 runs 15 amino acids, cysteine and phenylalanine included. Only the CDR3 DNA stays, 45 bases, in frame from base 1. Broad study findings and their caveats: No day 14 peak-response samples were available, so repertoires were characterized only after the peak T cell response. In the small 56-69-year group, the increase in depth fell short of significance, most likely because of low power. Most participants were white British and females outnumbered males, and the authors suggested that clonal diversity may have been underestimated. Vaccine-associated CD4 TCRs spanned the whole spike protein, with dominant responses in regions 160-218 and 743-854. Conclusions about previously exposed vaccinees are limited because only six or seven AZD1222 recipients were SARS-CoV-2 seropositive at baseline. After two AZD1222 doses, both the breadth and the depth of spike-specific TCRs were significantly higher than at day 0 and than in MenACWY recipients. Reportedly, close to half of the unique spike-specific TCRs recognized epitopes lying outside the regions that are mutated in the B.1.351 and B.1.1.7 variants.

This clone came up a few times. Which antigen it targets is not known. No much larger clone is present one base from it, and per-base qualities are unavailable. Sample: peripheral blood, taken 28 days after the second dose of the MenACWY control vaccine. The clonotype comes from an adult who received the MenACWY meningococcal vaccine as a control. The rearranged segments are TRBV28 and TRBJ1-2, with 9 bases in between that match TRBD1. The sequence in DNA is TGTGCCAGCACCACGGGACAGGGCAATAACTATGGCTACACCTTC. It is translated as CASTTGQGNNYGYTF.